This TCR beta chain originates from a study of post-analysis software for immune sequencing data. Study-wide background: The disease courses covered relapsing-remitting, secondary progressive and progressive-relapsing multiple sclerosis. Broader study findings: TRBV5-6, TRBV5-1 and TRBV20-1 were among 4 or 5 TRBV segments more frequent in patients than controls. When compared against controls, multiple sclerosis patients showed significantly lower normalized Chao1 diversity.

Unique-molecular-identifier-tagged TCR beta cDNA libraries were used. TCRdb re-analysed the PCR reads in MiXCR, keeping a single row per CDR3 protein. This sample yields roughly 600,000 distinct CDR3 sequences, of which around 47% are seen a single time; more than 1.5% belongs to the top ten. Of note for this clonotype: Its target is not known.

This CDR3 spans 14 amino acids. CDR1 is DFQATT, CDR2 SNEGSKA, per germline (reference sequence). With 3 bases removed from V and 0 bases from J, the gap between germline ends came to 11 bases. The rearrangement uses TRBV20-1 and TRBJ1-2; D not certain. This TCR derives from a girl aged 10 to 17 with multiple sclerosis. The sequencing input was blood. CDR3 sequence reads: CSASKHSSNYGYTF. CDR3 bases: TGCAGTGCTAGTAAACATTCTTCTAACTATGGCTACACCTTC.